The rows below give T cell receptor beta chains drawn from one sample of a study of CD8 T cells in ankylosing spondylitis. TCRdb re-called the 5' RACE reads with MiXCR, one entry per CDR3 protein. Of 350,000 to 450,000 distinct CDR3 sequences in the sample, roughly 27% were seen once. Sequences were obtained from blood, either unsorted or a sorted T cell fraction (not recorded which). The receptors originated from a male donor with ankylosing spondylitis. Both conserved end residues are part of each CDR3. A D gene is named only where the DNA matches it firmly. Size tells how often a clone was seen (once, few, many) or the class of an expanded clone, and some rows leave it out.

len	d_gene	abundance	v_gene	j_gene	CDR3nt	CDR3aa
15	.	many	TRBV14	TRBJ1-2	TGTGCCAGCAGCCATGAAAGGACAGCCTTCTATGGCTACACCTTC	CASSHERTAFYGYTF
24	TRBD2	.	TRBV9	TRBJ2-7	TGTGCCAGCAGCGTAGGTCCCTCTCGGGGGCAGGGACTAGCGGGTGTATCGCGCTCCTACGAGCAGTACTTC	CASSVGPSRGQGLAGVSRSYEQYF
14	TRBD1	.	TRBV27	TRBJ1-4	TGTGCCAGCGGCCGACAGGGTATAGAAGAAAAACTGTTTTTT	CASGRQGIEEKLFF
15	TRBD2	.	TRBV18	TRBJ2-1	TGTGCCAGCTCACCTAGCGGGAGGAAAAACAATGAGCAGTTCTTC	CASSPSGRKNNEQFF
11	.	.	TRBV29-1	TRBJ1-1	TGCAGCGCCCAGGCCCCCCGGGGAGCTTTCTTT	CSAQAPRGAFF
17	TRBD1	few	TRBV5-1	TRBJ1-1	TGCGCCAGCAGCTTGAATCCCCGGGACAGGACGAACACTGAAGCTTTCTTT	CASSLNPRDRTNTEAFF
16	TRBD2	few	TRBV15	TRBJ2-2	TGTGCCACCAGCCCGGGGGTAGCGGGCCCCTCCGGGGAGCTGTTTTTT	CATSPGVAGPSGELFF
15	TRBD2	few	TRBV20-1	TRBJ2-1	TGCAGTGCTAGAGATGGCGGGAGGGCCTACGGTGAGCAGTTCTTC	CSARDGGRAYGEQFF
12	.	.	TRBV5-1	TRBJ2-2	TGCGCCAGCAGCTCCAGGGCCGGGGAGCTGTTTTTT	CASSSRAGELFF
15	.	.	TRBV11-2	TRBJ1-2	TGTGCCAGCAGCCCGAGAGCGACAGGTCCTTATGGCTACACCTTC	CASSPRATGPYGYTF
14	.	.	TRBV20-1	TRBJ1-2	TGCAGTGCTAGCGCGGCCTTGACTAACTATGGCTACACCTTC	CSASAALTNYGYTF
11	.	few	TRBV14	TRBJ2-7	TGTGCCAGCACGAAGGCTTACGAGCAGTACTTC	CASTKAYEQYF
16	TRBD2	.	TRBV3-1	TRBJ2-1	TGTGCCAGCAGCCGACTAGCGGGAGACAGATACAATGAGCAGTTCTTC	CASSRLAGDRYNEQFF
14	TRBD2	.	TRBV12-3/TRBV12-4	TRBJ2-3	TGTGCCAGCACTCCGGGACTAGCGGGAGCGGTACAGTATTTT	CASTPGLAGAVQYF
13	.	.	TRBV12-3/TRBV12-4	TRBJ2-2	TGTGCCAGCAGTGGGTTTTGGACCGGGGAGCTGTTTTTT	CASSGFWTGELFF
11	.	.	TRBV20-1	TRBJ2-5	TGCAGTGCTAATACAAGAGAGACCCAGTACTTC	CSANTRETQYF
15	.	.	TRBV2	TRBJ1-5	TGTGCCAGCAGTGAAGGCGGGGTCAGGGGTCAGCCCCAGCATTTT	CASSEGGVRGQPQHF
17	.	few	TRBV2	TRBJ2-2	TGTGCCATCCCGCCGGCAGGGGGGATTAGAAACACCGGGGAGCTGTTTTTT	CAIPPAGGIRNTGELFF
15	.	.	TRBV25-1	TRBJ1-4	TGTGCCAGCAGTGAATATGGGAGGCGCAATGAAAAACTGTTTTTT	CASSEYGRRNEKLFF
16	TRBD2	few	TRBV24-1	TRBJ2-1	TGTGCCACCAGTGATACTAGCGGGAGGGCCTACAATGAGCAGTTCTTC	CATSDTSGRAYNEQFF
14	TRBD1	.	TRBV27	TRBJ1-1	TGTGCCAGCAGTTTATGGGACAGGGACACTGAAGCTTTCTTT	CASSLWDRDTEAFF
17	.	few	TRBV5-5	TRBJ1-1	TGTGCCAGCAGCTTGGAAGTTCGGCTGGTATTGAACACTGAAGCTTTCTTT	CASSLEVRLVLNTEAFF
14	TRBD2	.	TRBV6-1	TRBJ2-1	TGTGCCAGCAGTGCCCTAGCGGGAGCTTGGGAGCAGTTCTTC	CASSALAGAWEQFF
12	.	few	TRBV20-1	TRBJ2-2	TGCAGTGCTAGGGTTCTTACCGGGGAGCTGTTTTTT	CSARVLTGELFF
15	TRBD1	.	TRBV2	TRBJ1-1	TGTGCCAGCAGTCGTAAACAGGGGAGGGCCACTGAAGCTTTCTTT	CASSRKQGRATEAFF
13	.	few	TRBV20-1	TRBJ1-5	TGCAGTGCTAGCCCCCGACGGGAACAGCCCCAGCATTTT	CSASPRREQPQHF
14	.	few	TRBV5-1	TRBJ1-2	TGCGCCAGCAGCTCAGAGTCGAGTTCTGGTGGCTACACCTTC	CASSSESSSGGYTF
15	TRBD2	.	TRBV7-9	TRBJ2-5	TGTGCCAGCAGCCCACGCGTAGCGGGGACGGAGACCCAGTACTTC	CASSPRVAGTETQYF